The sequence of this T cell receptor beta chain was determined in a study of CD8 T cells in ankylosing spondylitis. The study's findings and limits: Past studies reported some motif variants in reactive arthritis synovial fluid and blood. Matched ankylosing spondylitis synovial fluid reportedly showed significant enrichment of disease-linked clones. Seven to nine highly homologous variants formed a TCR beta motif that appeared characteristic of ankylosing spondylitis blood. Disease-linked clones, CD8+, were relatively rare in peripheral blood.

TCR beta libraries were made by quantitative 5'-RACE with molecular barcodes. Using its own MiXCR run on the 5' RACE reads, TCRdb lists one record per CDR3 protein. Here the sample spans 220,000 or so distinct CDR3 sequences, 15% to 20% being singletons. This CDR3 is 17 amino acids long. J was trimmed by 0 bases and V by 0 bases; bases with no gene match: 5. The germline V gene has CDR1 SGHDN and CDR2 FVKESK. For this clonotype: Its antigen is not identified.

Sequencing used blood, either unsorted or a sorted T cell fraction (not recorded which). The clonotype originates from a male donor with ankylosing spondylitis. The genes are TRBV14 and TRBJ2-3; 8 positions agree with TRBD2. CDR3 nucleotide sequence: TGTGCCAGCAGCCAAGATTGGTCTAGCGGGAGCACAGATACGCAGTATTTT. Translated, it gives CASSQDWSSGSTDTQYF.